A single sample is the source of the 20 T cell receptor beta chains below, sequenced in a study of neurological immune-mediated disorders. TCRdb fed the 5' RACE reads into MiXCR, producing one record per CDR3 protein. The sample shows roughly 62,000 distinct CDR3 sequences, 4% to 6% of them seen only once. The sequencing sample was made of PBMCs. The receptor set was obtained from a woman aged 50 to 60 with multiple sclerosis.

This clonotype was counted at least ten times. V usage is TRBV7-6 and J usage is TRBJ1-6; D is uncertain. With 0 bases removed from V and 8 bases from J, the gap between germline ends came to 5 bases. Germline CDR1 reads SGHVS; CDR2 reads FNYEAQ. CDR3 size: 13 residues. The CDR3 region has the DNA TGTGCCAGCAGCTTAGCAAGGGATTCACCCCTCCACTTT. Residues: CASSLARDSPLHF.

The chain has TRBV7-9 and TRBJ1-2, with D maybe TRBD1 (5 bases). The germline V gene encodes CDR1 SEHNR and CDR2 FQNEAQ (reference sequence). The CDR3 sequence is 14 residues long. Trimming cost V 4 bases and J 2 bases, with 11 bases left between them. CDR3 in DNA: TGTGCCAGCAGCTGGGACGCCGGGAACTATGGCTACACCTTC. It encodes CASSWDAGNYGYTF.

This clonotype was picked up many times. V is TRBV6-5 and J is TRBJ2-1, with D unresolved. The V gene's germline CDR1 is MNHEY and CDR2 SVGAGI. This CDR3 region has 13 residues. V lost 0 bases to trimming and J lost 5 bases, with 5 bases between them. This chain's CDR3 is CASSYSKNNEQFF. The CDR3 coding sequence is TGTGCCAGCAGTTACTCGAAGAACAATGAGCAGTTCTTC.

This clonotype appeared many times. The chain has TRBV7-2 and TRBJ1-5; D gene ambiguous. Looked up from germline, CDR1 is SGHTA and CDR2 is FQGNSA. The CDR3 length is 14 residues. V was cut by 1 base and J by 6 bases, with 10 bases left in between. For the CDR3, the DNA is TGTGCCAGCAGCTTAGACACGGCGGGTCAGCCCCAGCATTTT. The encoded protein is CASSLDTAGQPQHF.

This clonotype was seen repeatedly, ten times or more. V gene TRBV7-3 combines with J gene TRBJ1-1; D ambiguous. The CDR3 is 13 residues long. From germline, CDR1 is SGHTA and CDR2 FQGTGA. Trimming stripped 1 base from V and 10 bases from J, with 13 bases between. The CDR3 spells CASSLNPGSGAFF. CDR3 sequence (DNA): TGTGCCAGCAGCTTAAATCCTGGGAGCGGAGCTTTCTTT. Looking up the rest from reference TRBV7-3 and TRBJ1-1 gives the full variable domain: GAGVSQTPSNKVTEKGKYVELRCDPISGHTALYWYRQSLGQGPEFLIYFQGTGAADDSGLPNDRFFAVRPEGSVSTLKIQRTERGDSAVYLCASSLNPGSGAFFGQGTRLTVV.

This clonotype was counted ten times or more. This chain joins TRBV15 and TRBJ1-2; 7 bases fit TRBD1. The V and J ends lost 1 base and 7 bases, in that order; junction bases with no gene match: 6. From germline, CDR1 is LNHNV and CDR2 YYDKDF (reference sequence). The CDR3 loop spans 14 amino acids. The CDR3 DNA is TGTGCCACCAGCAGAGTAGGAACAGGGGTTGGCTACACCTTC. Amino acid sequence: CATSRVGTGVGYTF. Combining the CDR3 with reference TRBV15 and TRBJ1-2 gives the whole variable domain DAMVIQNPRYQVTQFGKPVTLSCSQTLNHNVMYWYQQKSSQAPKLLFHYYDKDFNNEADTPDNFQSRRPNTSFCFLDIRSPGLGDTAMYLCATSRVGTGVGYTFGSGTRLTVV.

There are many counts of this clonotype. The chain is built from TRBV20-1 and TRBJ2-4; the D is unclear. Trimming pared 5 bases from V and 0 bases from J, leaving 8 bases between. Germline lookup yields CDR1 DFQATT and CDR2 SNEGSKA (reference sequence). The CDR3 spans 13 residues. The CDR3 DNA sequence: TGCAGTGCTCCCTTCCTAGCCAAAAACATTCAGTACTTC. Amino acids: CSAPFLAKNIQYF.

A few counts support this clonotype. The V and J genes are TRBV6-1 and TRBJ2-5, with D possibly matching TRBD2 (6 bases). Between the trimmed V and J ends, which lost 0 bases and 1 base, there was a span of 18 bases. From germline, CDR1 is MNHNS and CDR2 SASEGT. The length of the CDR3 is 18 residues. This CDR3 is CASSEAKGGGASQETQYF. In DNA, the CDR3 is TGTGCCAGCAGTGAAGCGAAAGGCGGAGGGGCCAGCCAAGAGACCCAGTACTTC.

This clonotype has a count of ten or more. J is TRBJ2-7 and V is TRBV27, with unresolved D. V lost 5 bases and J lost 3, with 5 bases in between. Germline V lookup: CDR1 MNHEY, CDR2 SMNVEV (reference sequence). The CDR3 loop spans 11 amino acids. In DNA form, the CDR3 reads TGTGCCAGCAGTAATTACTACGAGCAGTACTTC. This codes for CASSNYYEQYF.

The sample holds many counts of this clonotype. With a much larger clone just one base away, this may be a read error. This chain connects TRBV12-3 or TRBV12-4 to TRBJ2-3; D ambiguous. The length of the CDR3 is 12 residues. V was shortened by 5 bases and J by 6 bases, with 9 bases between the two germline ends. The CDR3 nucleotides are TGTGCCAGCAGTACCGAGGTGGATACGCAGTATTTT. Residues: CASSTEVDTQYF.

This clonotype was recorded at least ten times. The chain has TRBV4-3 and TRBJ2-6; the D is unclear. Germline CDR1 is LGHNA and CDR2 is YSLEER. V shed 1 base and J shed 2 bases, with 6 bases lying between them. The CDR3 runs to 15 residues. The CDR3 protein is CASSQGQTGANVLTF. The CDR3, as DNA: TGCGCCAGCAGCCAAGGACAAACTGGGGCCAACGTCCTGACTTTC.

The V call is TRBV6-6, the J call TRBJ1-1; D possibly corresponds to TRBD1 (6 bases). V lost 2 bases to trimming and J lost 1 base, with 17 bases between them. Germline lookup yields CDR1 MNHNY and CDR2 SVGAGI (reference sequence). The CDR3 has 17 amino acids. CDR3 sequence (DNA): TGTGCCAGCAGTTACCTGTACTCCGACAGGCGGAACACTGAAGCTTTCTTT. Its translation: CASSYLYSDRRNTEAFF.

This clonotype has more than one count but fewer than ten. The chain is built from TRBV3-1 and TRBJ1-2; D may be TRBD1 (5 bases). This CDR3 has 11 amino acids. V lost 6 bases to trimming and J lost 8 bases, with 10 bases between them. CDR1 LGHDT and CDR2 YNNKEL come from the germline V gene (reference sequence). The CDR3, as DNA: TGTGCCAGCAGAAAAGGACACGGCTACACCTTC. It yields the protein CASRKGHGYTF. Full variable domain (outside the CDR3, taken from reference TRBV3-1 and TRBJ1-2): DTAVSQTPKYLVTQMGNDKSIKCEQNLGHDTMYWYKQDSKKFLKIMFSYNNKELIINETVPNRFSPKSPDKAHLNLHINSLELGDSAVYFCASRKGHGYTFGSGTRLTVV.

As regards this clonotype: A read error may account for a junction end that differs from germline. The V gene is TRBV9, the J gene TRBJ2-5, with unresolved D. This CDR3 has 14 residues. Germline values: CDR1 SGDLS, CDR2 YYNGEE. This CDR3 is CASSVGSAQETQYF. CDR3 nucleotides: TGCGCCAGCAGCGTAGGGTCAGCCCAAGAGACCCAGTACTTC.

The sample holds many counts of this clonotype. This chain links TRBV5-1 with TRBJ2-3; D possibly uses TRBD1 or TRBD2 (5 bases each). The CDR3 is 15 amino acids. V was pared by 1 base and J by 0 bases, with 9 bases between. Germline-derived CDR1 and CDR2 are SGHRS and YFSETQ. CDR3 residues: CASSLRGDSTDTQYF. DNA of the CDR3: TGCGCCAGCAGCTTGAGGGGAGATAGCACAGATACGCAGTATTTT.

In its sample, this clonotype was seen many times. The gene calls are TRBV15 and TRBJ1-1, with a weak D call TRBD1 (5 bases). Germline lookup yields CDR1 LNHNV and CDR2 YYDKDF (reference sequence). V was trimmed by 1 base and J by 7 bases, leaving 13 bases between them. The CDR3 totals 14 residues. CDR3 amino acids: CATSRAGTRGEAFF. The CDR3 DNA is TGTGCCACCAGCAGAGCCGGGACGCGGGGTGAAGCTTTCTTT.

This clonotype was observed at least ten times. The rearrangement uses TRBV6-6 and TRBJ2-6; 8 bases are shared with TRBD2. V shed 7 bases and J 4 bases; nucleotides not matched to a gene: 9. Germline V lookup: CDR1 MNHNY, CDR2 SVGAGI (reference sequence). CDR3 length equals 16 residues. The CDR3 nucleotides read TGTGCCAGCATTTCGGGGGGGGCGCCCGGGGCCAACGTCCTGACTTTC. Its translation is CASISGGAPGANVLTF.

This clonotype showed up many times. This chain uses TRBV20-1 with TRBJ1-2, with D unclear. Germline CDR1 and CDR2: DFQATT and SNEGSKA (reference sequence). The CDR3 spans 13 residues. Trimming cost V 4 bases and J 5 bases, with 14 bases left between them. In DNA form, the CDR3 reads TGCAGTGCTATGGTTAGGCCGGGATATGGCTACACCTTC. It translates to CSAMVRPGYGYTF.

This clonotype was counted many times. This chain links TRBV5-6 with TRBJ2-5; D gene ambiguous. The CDR3 spans 14 residues. Germline-derived CDR1 and CDR2 are SGHDT and YYEEEE. With 1 base removed from V and 2 bases from J, the gap between germline ends came to 9 bases. CDR3 region: CASSLSGVQETQYF. As DNA, the CDR3 is TGTGCCAGCAGCTTGTCTGGGGTTCAAGAGACCCAGTACTTC.

By frequency in the sample, this clonotype is medium-sized (0.01 to 0.1%). CDR3 nucleotides: TGTGCCATCAGTGAGGAGTTTAACCAGCCCCAGCATTTT. Amino acids: CAISEEFNQPQHF. This chain uses TRBV10-3 with TRBJ1-5, with no clear D. CDR3 length equals 13 residues. The V and J ends lost 2 bases and 7 bases respectively, with 9 bases between them. Looked up from germline, CDR1 is ENHRY and CDR2 is SYGVKD.